This entry features one T cell receptor (beta chain) sequence. The antigen is undetermined. Germline and genes: mouse. The CDR3 end falls 1 residue outside the read, so it is completed with the germline J gene. This sample is drawn from a study of tissue T cells after allogeneic stem cell transplantation. Findings and caveats of the study: Limitations included a small, clinically heterogeneous cohort and limited sampling depth.

Sequencing of TCRbeta CDR3 at survey depth gave sequences and template counts. Some clones are missing from TCRdb's copy, which holds only in-frame ones; the method was immunoSEQ multiplex PCR. The top ten clones hold 0.45% to 0.7% of a sample with over 45,000 clones, about 73% of them seen once. The germline V gene encodes CDR1 SGHSA and CDR2 FRNQAP. This CDR3 is built from 13 residues. With 1 base removed from V and 9 bases from J, the gap between germline ends came to 10 bases. This TCR was recovered from a pool of C57BL/6 mice in good health. Sequencing was performed on sorted cells pooled from one or two spleens. The rearrangement joins TRBV16 to TRBJ1-5; perhaps TRBD1 as D (5 bases). CDR3 DNA (partial): TGTGCAAGCAGCTTAGCCCAGGGAGGGGCTCCGCTT. This sequence encodes CASSLAQGGAPL. The entire CDR3 protein is CASSLAQGGAPLF. The full variable domain, completed using reference TRBV16 and TRBJ1-5, is NAGVIQTPRHKVTGKGQEATLWCEPISGHSAVFWYRQTIVQGLEFLTYFRNQAPIDDSGMPKERFSAQMPNQSHSTLKIQSTQPQDSAVYLCASSLAQGGAPLFGEGTRLSVL.